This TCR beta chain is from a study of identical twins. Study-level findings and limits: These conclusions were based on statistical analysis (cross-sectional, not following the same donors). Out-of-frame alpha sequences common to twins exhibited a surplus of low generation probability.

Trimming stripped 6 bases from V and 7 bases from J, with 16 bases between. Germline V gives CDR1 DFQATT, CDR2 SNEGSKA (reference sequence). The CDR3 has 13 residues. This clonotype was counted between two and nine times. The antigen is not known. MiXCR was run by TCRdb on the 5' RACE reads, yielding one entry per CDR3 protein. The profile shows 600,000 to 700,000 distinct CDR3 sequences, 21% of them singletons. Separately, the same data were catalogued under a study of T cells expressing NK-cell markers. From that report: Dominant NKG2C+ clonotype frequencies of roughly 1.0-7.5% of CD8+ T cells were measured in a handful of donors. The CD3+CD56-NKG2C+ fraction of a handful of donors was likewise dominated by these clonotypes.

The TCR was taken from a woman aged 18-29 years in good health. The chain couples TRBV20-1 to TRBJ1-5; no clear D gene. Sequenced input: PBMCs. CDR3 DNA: TGCAGTGCCGGCGGGAGGCCTTTACAGCCCCAGCATTTT. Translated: CSAGGRPLQPQHF.